The 19 T cell receptor beta chains below were found in one sample sequenced in a study of regulatory T cells in long-lasting Graves disease. The time point here: newly diagnosed GD, antithyroid drugs for less than 3 months. PBMC-extracted RNA yielded the TCR library. Both iRepertoire HTBI primers and Arm-PCR of CDR3 regions were used to build the TCR beta libraries. TCRdb analysed the multiplex PCR reads with MiXCR anew, one entry per CDR3 protein. The table shows 300,000 to 400,000 distinct CDR3 sequences, with 15% to 18% occurring only once. The specimen comprised peripheral blood mononuclear cells (PBMCs), sampled at new diagnosis, from a patient treated with antithyroid drugs. The receptors were sampled from a female donor with Graves disease.

This clonotype was counted at least ten times. V gene TRBV9 combines with J gene TRBJ2-5, with TRBD1 identical over 7 bases. Germline V CDR1 and CDR2: SGDLS, YYNGEE. This CDR3 has 14 residues. V lost 0 bases, J lost 7 bases, and 6 bases stayed unmatched. This CDR3 reads CASSVGTGGMTQYF. The CDR3 region has the DNA TGTGCCAGCAGCGTAGGGACAGGTGGTATGACCCAGTACTTC. The full variable domain, its missing parts supplied by reference TRBV9 and TRBJ2-5, is DSGVTQTPKHLITATGQRVTLRCSPRSGDLSVYWYQQSLDQGLQFLIQYYNGEERAKGNILERFSAQQFPDLHSELNLSSLELGDSALYFCASSVGTGGMTQYFGPGTRLLVL.

This clonotype was seen ten or more times. The J gene is TRBJ1-4, the V gene TRBV2; D gene ambiguous. The CDR3 runs 15 residues. Germline V gives CDR1 SNHLY, CDR2 FYNNEI. V was pared by 8 bases and J by 4 bases, with 17 bases between. The CDR3 DNA reads as TGTGCCAGCCAAACCCCCTCGGCTGATAATGAAAAACTGTTTTTT. It is translated as CASQTPSADNEKLFF.

This clonotype was seen more than once but under ten times. The chain couples TRBV19 to TRBJ2-1; 7 bases align to TRBD2. The CDR3 consists of 16 residues. From germline, CDR1 is LNHDA and CDR2 SQIVND (reference sequence). The V gene end was trimmed by 0 bases and the J gene end by 2 bases; junction bases not matched to a gene: 4. The CDR3 nucleotides read TGTGCCAGTAGTATAGATGGGGGGGTCACCTACAATGAGCAGTTCTTC. This encodes CASSIDGGVTYNEQFF.

The table lists this clonotype with many counts. The chain joins TRBV20-1 to TRBJ2-5; no definite D call. The ends were cut back, 8 bases at V and 5 bases at J, with 18 bases in the middle. The CDR3 totals 13 residues. The V gene's germline CDR1 is DFQATT and CDR2 SNEGSKA (reference sequence). The CDR3 loop reads CSTRAPGTETQYF. The CDR3 DNA sequence: TGCAGTACACGGGCCCCGGGTACGGAGACCCAGTACTTC.

The chain uses TRBV7-9 and TRBJ2-6; D remains ambiguous. The germline V gene encodes CDR1 SEHNR and CDR2 FQNEAQ (reference sequence). The CDR3 contains 16 residues. V was clipped by 6 bases and J by 0 bases, with 12 bases between them. This CDR3 is CASSQIWSSGANVLTF. CDR3 in DNA: TGTGCCAGCAGTCAAATTTGGAGCTCTGGGGCCAACGTCCTGACTTTC.

This clonotype came up many times. CDR3 amino acids: CATSDETGTAYGYTF. CDR3 bases: TGTGCCACCAGTGATGAAACCGGGACAGCATATGGCTACACCTTC. The rearrangement joins TRBV24-1 to TRBJ1-2; 7 positions agree with TRBD1. Germline-derived CDR1 and CDR2 are KGHDR and SFDVKD. V was pared by 3 bases and J by 5 bases, with 8 bases of the junction left unmatched. The CDR3 is made up of 15 amino acids.

This clonotype was picked up many times. The chain employs TRBV6-2 or TRBV6-3 and TRBJ1-1; 9 bases align to TRBD1. V dropped 3 bases and J dropped 1; count of bases not matched to a gene: 12. The CDR3 has 18 residues. In germline, CDR1 is MNHEY, CDR2 SVGEGT. The CDR3: CASSYPEINRGRNTEAFF. The CDR3 DNA is TGTGCCAGCAGTTATCCTGAAATAAACAGGGGGCGGAACACTGAAGCTTTCTTT.

This clonotype was observed a handful of times. This chain uses TRBV25-1 with TRBJ2-3; D is possibly TRBD1 (5 bases). The CDR3 has 17 residues. Germline V gene sequence: CDR1 MGHDK, CDR2 SYGVNS. With 2 bases removed from V and 4 bases from J, the gap between germline ends came to 19 bases. CDR3 nucleotide sequence: TGTGCCAGCAGTGAACAGGGAACTACCCGGCGCGCAGATACGCAGTATTTT. It codes for CASSEQGTTRRADTQYF.

This clonotype showed up many times. The chain carries TRBV11-2 and TRBJ2-1; D remains unclear. The CDR3 has 14 residues. The germline V and J ends were trimmed by 5 bases and 10 bases, with 18 bases remaining between them. CDR1 SGHAT and CDR2 FQNNGV come from the germline V gene. CDR3 in amino acids: CASSPGPDPREQFF. DNA for the CDR3: TGTGCCAGCAGCCCCGGGCCCGACCCTAGGGAGCAGTTCTTC.

The chain links TRBV5-1 to TRBJ1-2; D is ambiguous. In germline, CDR1 is SGHRS, CDR2 YFSETQ. Trimming removed 0 bases at V and 6 bases at J, with 15 bases between. This CDR3 region has 15 residues. The CDR3 sequence: CASSLVRRDGDGYTF. The CDR3 DNA is TGCGCCAGCAGCTTGGTTCGGAGGGATGGGGATGGCTACACCTTC.

This clonotype turned up a few times. The gene calls are TRBV12-3 or TRBV12-4 and TRBJ1-2; 8 positions agree with TRBD1. This CDR3 has 13 amino acids. The V segment lost 2 bases and the J segment 8 bases; nucleotides outside the gene matches: 4. CDR3: CASSLSRGQGYTF. The CDR3, as DNA: TGTGCCAGCAGTTTATCCAGGGGGCAAGGCTACACCTTC.

This clonotype has ten or more counts. J is TRBJ2-3 and V is TRBV20-1; D possibly corresponds to TRBD2 (7 bases). CDR1 and CDR2 (germline): DFQATT, SNEGSKA (reference sequence). The CDR3 contains 14 residues. V lost 3 bases to trimming and J lost 5 bases, with 15 bases between them. The CDR3 sequence is CSASGYREGDTQYF. The CDR3 DNA reads as TGCAGTGCTAGTGGCTACAGGGAGGGAGATACGCAGTATTTT.

This clonotype has only a few counts. The V gene is TRBV11-1, the J gene TRBJ2-7, with 7 bases identical to TRBD1. V lost 5 bases to trimming and J lost 0 bases; unmatched junction nucleotides: 10. Germline values: CDR1 SGHAT, CDR2 FQDESV (reference sequence). This CDR3 contains 16 residues. CDR3 protein: CASSILQGGLSYEQYF. CDR3 nucleotides: TGTGCCAGCAGCATATTACAAGGGGGCCTCTCCTACGAGCAGTACTTC.

Regarding this clonotype: Just one base apart from a much larger clone, this may be a read error. This is likely a read error, given that the CDR3 carries no conserved phenylalanine or tryptophan at its end. The chain couples TRBV12-5 to TRBJ1-1; D not certain. The CDR3 runs to 12 residues. The germline V gene has CDR1 LGHNT and CDR2 FRNRAP. Trimming pared 2 bases from V and 3 bases from J, leaving 4 bases between. CDR3 sequence: CASGLTYTEAFL. Here the CDR3 DNA reads TGTGCTAGTGGTTTGACTTACACTGAAGCTTTCCTT.

There are many counts of this clonotype. The chain is built from TRBV2 and TRBJ1-1; D not certain. CDR3 length: 13 residues. Looked up from germline, CDR1 is SNHLY and CDR2 is FYNNEI. The germline V and J ends were trimmed by 0 bases and 10 bases, with 12 bases remaining between them. The CDR3 protein is CASSEADPRRAFF. Written as DNA, the CDR3 is TGTGCCAGCAGTGAAGCGGACCCTCGGAGAGCTTTCTTT.

The rearrangement uses TRBV6-1 and TRBJ1-1; D is undetermined. V lost 8 bases, J lost 7 bases, and 5 bases lay in between. CDR3 length: 9 residues. The germline V gene has CDR1 MNHNS and CDR2 SASEGT. The CDR3 DNA reads as TGTGCCAGCGGGTTTGAAGCTTTCTTT. Translation: CASGFEAFF.

This clonotype was seen ten or more times. J is TRBJ2-1 and V is TRBV5-1; D remains unclear. Germline V lookup: CDR1 SGHRS, CDR2 YFSETQ. V was pared by 2 bases and J by 10 bases, with 16 bases between. This CDR3 contains 14 residues. The chain's CDR3 is CASSLSADGQEQFF. CDR3 DNA: TGCGCCAGCAGCTTATCTGCTGACGGGCAGGAGCAGTTCTTC.

This clonotype was observed many times. DNA for the CDR3: TGTGCCAGCAGCCCGCTACCCACTAGCGGGAGAGGGGTTGAGCAGTTCTTC. This sequence encodes CASSPLPTSGRGVEQFF. V usage is TRBV28 and J usage is TRBJ2-1; 11 bases are a match to TRBD2. Germline CDR1 is MDHEN and CDR2 is SYDVKM. The CDR3 is made up of 17 amino acids. The J segment lost 9 bases and the V segment lost 6 bases, leaving 16 bases of the junction unmatched.

The sample holds many counts of this clonotype. The CDR3 DNA follows: TGTGCCAGCAGCTTAAGCGGGGGCGGACTCTCTGGGGCCAACGTCCTGACTTTC. Translating gives CASSLSGGGLSGANVLTF. This chain uses TRBV7-3 with TRBJ2-6; TRBD2 is a possible D gene (7 bases). Germline CDR1 reads SGHTA; CDR2 reads FQGTGA. This CDR3 is built from 18 residues. Trimming took 1 base from V and 0 from J, leaving 13 bases between them.